The clone carrying this TCR beta chain came up a few times. As originally analysed: Reference gene primers were amplified, and this amplification served to estimate nucleated cell counts. Clones were sequenced by immunoSEQ multiplex PCR, and TCRdb holds only the in-frame ones, with some missing. V and J calls and clone size follow that table, whereas D and trimming were derived from the DNA. The table shows around 330,000 clones, with roughly 87% occurring only once. The sample originates from a study of blood T cell repertoires in COVID-19. Overall study: Sources were T cells, B-cell-depleted T cells, or PBMCs; the material itself was cDNA or gDNA.

Recovered participants had two consecutive negative NP/OP PCR tests, healthcare professional clearance, or symptom resolution. The CDR3 runs to 12 residues. The V gene's germline CDR1 is LGHNT and CDR2 FRNRAP. V lost 7 bases and J 5 bases, leaving 9 bases between the germline ends. The sequenced sample consisted of PBMCs or T cells enriched from blood (not recorded which). The sequence derives from a woman between 18 and 29 years old who had recovered from COVID-19. V gene TRBV12-5 combines with J gene TRBJ1-5; perhaps TRBD1 as D (6 bases). CDR3 sequence: CASAQGYQPQHF. In DNA form, the CDR3 reads TGTGCTAGTGCCCAGGGGTATCAGCCCCAGCATTTT.